What follows is one T cell receptor (beta chain) and its context. The antigen remains unidentified. Germline lookup yields CDR1 LGHNA and CDR2 YSLEER. The ends lost 3 bases at V and 9 bases at J; junction bases unmatched: 1. This CDR3 spans 13 amino acids. Repertoires were generated with immunoSEQ multiplex PCR, while TCRdb's copy carries only in-frame clones and drops some. The sample lists approximately 21,000 clones, just under 90% occurring once. The sample's time point: week 11, during vaccination. It was 300 ug of mutant IDH1 20-mer peptide that made up each vaccine dose, given with topical imiquimod. The data were obtained in a study of a mutant IDH1 vaccine in newly diagnosed glioma. Study information: In weeks 1, 3, 5, 7, 11, 15, 19 and 23, patients were immunized, eight times in all. Onset of vaccination occurred 4-6 weeks following radiotherapy alone, or with temozolomide cycles. Patients had received radiotherapy, temozolomide, or both previously, most receiving both.

Sequencing used PBMCs, obtained from a glioma patient whose treatment included an IDH1 peptide vaccine. The receptor was derived from a woman in her thirties or forties with glioma. The gene calls are TRBV4-3 and TRBJ1-6; 8 nucleotides line up with TRBD1. The CDR3 nucleotides read TGCGCCAGCAGCCAGACAGGGGTTTCACCCCTCCACTTT. Amino acid sequence: CASSQTGVSPLHF.